This record covers a single T cell receptor (beta chain). Its antigen is not identified. The sample is drawn from a study of cytomegalovirus exposure and HLA in healthy donors. The CDR3 has 14 residues. The germline V gene encodes CDR1 SNHLY and CDR2 FYNNEI. Trimming took 7 bases from V and 4 from J, leaving 16 bases between them. Donors showed nominal health when sampled, although they likely had unrecorded immune exposures. PCR involved 60 Vbeta and 13 Jbeta primers. Measured with immunoSEQ multiplex PCR; TCRdb has only the in-frame clones, and not every one. This sample yields 310,000 or so clones, of which 70% to 90% are seen a single time; more than 2% belongs to the top ten. Study results and limitations: Researchers had no immune exposure information except CMV serostatus available. Associated with cytomegalovirus, according to the listing, were around 170 TCR beta chains.

This chain links TRBV2 with TRBJ1-1; the D gene is possibly TRBD1 (5 bases). Sequencing input: PBMCs. This TCR was sampled from a woman aged 18-35 years in good health and CMV-seronegative. CDR3 coding DNA: TGTGCCAGCAAGGTGCAGGGAGGAAGCACTGAAGCTTTCTTT. It specifies CASKVQGGSTEAFF. Full variable domain (remainder filled in from reference TRBV2 and TRBJ1-1): EPEVTQTPSHQVTQMGQEVILRCVPISNHLYFYWYRQILGQKVEFLVSFYNNEISEKSEIFDDQFSVERPDGSNFTLKIRSTKLEDSAMYFCASKVQGGSTEAFFGQGTRLTVV.